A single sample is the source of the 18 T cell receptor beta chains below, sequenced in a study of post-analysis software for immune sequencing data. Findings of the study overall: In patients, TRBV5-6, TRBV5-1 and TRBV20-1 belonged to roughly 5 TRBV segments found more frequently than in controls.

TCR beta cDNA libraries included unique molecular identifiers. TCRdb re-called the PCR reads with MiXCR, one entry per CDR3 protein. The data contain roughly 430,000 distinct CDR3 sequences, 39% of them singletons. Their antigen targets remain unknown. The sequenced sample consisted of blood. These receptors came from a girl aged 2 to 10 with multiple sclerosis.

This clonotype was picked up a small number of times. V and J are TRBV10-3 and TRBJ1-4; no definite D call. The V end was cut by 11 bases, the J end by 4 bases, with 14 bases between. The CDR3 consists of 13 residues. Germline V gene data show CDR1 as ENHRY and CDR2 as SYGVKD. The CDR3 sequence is CASGGLFNEKLFF. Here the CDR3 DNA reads TGTGCCTCGGGAGGGCTGTTTAATGAAAAACTGTTTTTT.

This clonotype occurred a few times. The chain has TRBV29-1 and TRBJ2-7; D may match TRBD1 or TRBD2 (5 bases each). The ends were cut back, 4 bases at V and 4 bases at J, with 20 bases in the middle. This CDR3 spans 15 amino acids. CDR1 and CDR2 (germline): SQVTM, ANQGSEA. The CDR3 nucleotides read TGCAGCGTTGTGTCAGGGCCCCGTGGCGGGTACGAGCAGTACTTC. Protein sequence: CSVVSGPRGGYEQYF.

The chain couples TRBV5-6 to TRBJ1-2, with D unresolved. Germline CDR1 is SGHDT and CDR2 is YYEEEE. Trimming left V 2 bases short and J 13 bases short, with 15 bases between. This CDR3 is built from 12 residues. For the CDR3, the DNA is TGTGCCAGCAGCTTATTACGGATTGGGTCCACCTTC. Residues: CASSLLRIGSTF.

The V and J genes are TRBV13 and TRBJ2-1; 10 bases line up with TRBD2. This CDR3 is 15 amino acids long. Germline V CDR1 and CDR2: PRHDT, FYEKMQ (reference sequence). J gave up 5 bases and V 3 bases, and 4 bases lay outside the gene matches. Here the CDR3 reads CASSLPSGRDNEQFF. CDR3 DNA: TGTGCCAGCAGCTTGCCTAGCGGGAGAGACAATGAGCAGTTCTTC.

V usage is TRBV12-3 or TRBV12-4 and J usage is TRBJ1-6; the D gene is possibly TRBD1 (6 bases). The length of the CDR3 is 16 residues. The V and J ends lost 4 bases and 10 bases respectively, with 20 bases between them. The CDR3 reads CASSSSLWTVASPLHF. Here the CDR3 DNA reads TGTGCCAGCAGTTCGAGTCTGTGGACAGTTGCGTCACCCCTCCACTTT.

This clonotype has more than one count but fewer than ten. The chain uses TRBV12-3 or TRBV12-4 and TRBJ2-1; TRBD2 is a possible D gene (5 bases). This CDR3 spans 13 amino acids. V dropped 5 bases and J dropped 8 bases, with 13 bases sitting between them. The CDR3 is CASSLIQEDEQFF. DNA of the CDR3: TGTGCCAGCAGTCTTATCCAGGAGGATGAGCAGTTCTTC.

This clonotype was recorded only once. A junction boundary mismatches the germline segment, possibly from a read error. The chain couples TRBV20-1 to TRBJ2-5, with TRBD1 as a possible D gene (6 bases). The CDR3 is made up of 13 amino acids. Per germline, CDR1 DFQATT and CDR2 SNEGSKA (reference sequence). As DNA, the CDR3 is TGCAGTGTTAGAACACAGGGTGGAGAGACCCAGTACTTC. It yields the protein CSVRTQGGETQYF.

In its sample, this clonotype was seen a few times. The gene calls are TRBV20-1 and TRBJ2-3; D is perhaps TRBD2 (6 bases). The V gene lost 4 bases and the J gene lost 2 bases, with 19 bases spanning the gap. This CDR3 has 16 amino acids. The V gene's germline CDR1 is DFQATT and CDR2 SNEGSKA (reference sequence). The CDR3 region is CSANRLAGTSTDTQYF. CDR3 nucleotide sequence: TGCAGTGCTAATCGTCTGGCGGGGACCTCCACAGATACGCAGTATTTT.

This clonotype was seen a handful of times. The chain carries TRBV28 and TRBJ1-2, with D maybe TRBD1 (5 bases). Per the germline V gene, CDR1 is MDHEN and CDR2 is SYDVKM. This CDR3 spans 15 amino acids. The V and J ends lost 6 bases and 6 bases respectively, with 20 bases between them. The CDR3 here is CASREMPTEVNGYTF. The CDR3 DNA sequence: TGTGCCAGCAGGGAAATGCCGACAGAAGTAAATGGCTACACCTTC.

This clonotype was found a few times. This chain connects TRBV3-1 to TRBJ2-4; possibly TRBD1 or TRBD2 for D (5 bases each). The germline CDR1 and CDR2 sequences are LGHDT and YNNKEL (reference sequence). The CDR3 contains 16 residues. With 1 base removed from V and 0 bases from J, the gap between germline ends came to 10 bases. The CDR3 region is CASSQGLGEAKNIQYF. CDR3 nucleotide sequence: TGTGCCAGCAGCCAAGGTCTGGGGGAAGCCAAAAACATTCAGTACTTC.

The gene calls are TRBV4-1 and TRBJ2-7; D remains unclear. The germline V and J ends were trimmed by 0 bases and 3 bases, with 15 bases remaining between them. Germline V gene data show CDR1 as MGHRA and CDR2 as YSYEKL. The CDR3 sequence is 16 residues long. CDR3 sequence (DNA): TGCGCCAGCAGCCAAGAAATTAACACCGTAATCTACGAGCAGTACTTC. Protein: CASSQEINTVIYEQYF.

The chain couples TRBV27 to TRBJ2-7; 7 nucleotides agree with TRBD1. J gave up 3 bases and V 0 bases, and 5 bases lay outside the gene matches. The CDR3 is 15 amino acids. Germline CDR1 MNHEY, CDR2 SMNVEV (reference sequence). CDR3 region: CASSLSTGKVYEQYF. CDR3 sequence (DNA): TGTGCCAGCAGTTTATCGACAGGGAAGGTCTACGAGCAGTACTTC.

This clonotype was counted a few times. CDR3 bases: TGCGCCAGCAGCCGCGAAGGAACAAGTTTAAGGGGGATGGAGACCCAGTACTTC. This codes for CASSREGTSLRGMETQYF. The rearrangement links TRBV4-3 to TRBJ2-5; TRBD1 is a possible D gene (6 bases). Germline V gives CDR1 LGHNA, CDR2 YSLEER. This CDR3 has 18 amino acids. Trimming removed 4 bases at V and 5 bases at J, with 26 bases between.

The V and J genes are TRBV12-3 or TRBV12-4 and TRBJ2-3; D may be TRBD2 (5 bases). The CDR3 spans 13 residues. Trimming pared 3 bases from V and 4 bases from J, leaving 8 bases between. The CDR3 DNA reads TGTGCCAGCAGTTTGAGGGAACCAGATACGCAGTATTTT. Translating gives CASSLREPDTQYF.

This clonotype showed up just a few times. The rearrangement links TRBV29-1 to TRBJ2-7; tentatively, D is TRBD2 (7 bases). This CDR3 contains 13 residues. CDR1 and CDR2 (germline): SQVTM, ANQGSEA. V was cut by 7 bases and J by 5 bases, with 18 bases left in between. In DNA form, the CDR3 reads TGCAGCGCCCCAGGCGGGGGCCATAACGAGCAGTACTTC. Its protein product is CSAPGGGHNEQYF.

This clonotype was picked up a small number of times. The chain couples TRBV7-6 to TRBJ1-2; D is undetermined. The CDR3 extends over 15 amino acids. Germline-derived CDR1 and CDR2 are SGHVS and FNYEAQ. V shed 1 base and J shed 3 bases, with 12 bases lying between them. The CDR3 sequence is CASSLEVTGDYGYTF. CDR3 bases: TGTGCCAGCAGCTTAGAGGTGACGGGAGACTATGGCTACACCTTC.

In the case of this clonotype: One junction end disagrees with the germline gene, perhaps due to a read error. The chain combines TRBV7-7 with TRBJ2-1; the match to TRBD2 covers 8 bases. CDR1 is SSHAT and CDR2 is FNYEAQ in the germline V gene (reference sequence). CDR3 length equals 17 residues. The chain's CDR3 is CASSLGGAGALRNEQFF. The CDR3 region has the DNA TGTGCTAGCAGCTTAGGGGGAGCGGGAGCCCTTCGCAATGAGCAGTTCTTC.

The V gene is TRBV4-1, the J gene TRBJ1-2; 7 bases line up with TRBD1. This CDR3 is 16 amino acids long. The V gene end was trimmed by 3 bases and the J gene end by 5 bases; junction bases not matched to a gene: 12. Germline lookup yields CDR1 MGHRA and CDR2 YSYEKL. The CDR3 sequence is CASSQPSQGKGYGYTF. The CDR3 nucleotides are TGCGCCAGCAGCCAGCCGTCACAGGGGAAAGGATATGGCTACACCTTC.